This T cell receptor beta chain was identified in a study of long-term antiretroviral therapy in people with HIV. Between the trimmed V and J ends, which lost 4 bases and 1 base, there was a span of 11 bases. The V gene's germline CDR1 is SGHRS and CDR2 YFSETQ. The CDR3 is 14 amino acids. This was the immunoSEQ v3.0 assay at survey level. Profiled with immunoSEQ multiplex PCR; TCRdb holds only in-frame clones, not every one. The sample records some 28,000 clones, around 93% being singletons. This sequence joins TRBV5-1 and TRBJ1-1; TRBD1 is a possible D gene (6 bases). The source is a man aged 50-60 years with HIV. The specimen comprised unsorted PBMCs, sampled 5.3 years after starting antiretroviral therapy. The CDR3 loop is CASSRGTENTEAFF. The DNA for the CDR3 is TGCGCCAGCAGCAGGGGGACGGAGAACACTGAAGCTTTCTTT.